This entry describes one T cell receptor (beta chain). CDR3 length equals 12 residues. V was shortened by 1 base and J by 6 bases, with 5 bases between the two germline ends. The data originate from a study of T-cell reconstitution after alpha-beta-depleted transplantation in children. TCRbeta library construction was performed incorporating unique molecular identifiers. TCRdb passed the PCR reads through MiXCR, listing each CDR3 protein once. The sample holds around 480,000 distinct CDR3 sequences, approximately 29% seen once. The rearrangement uses TRBV12-3 or TRBV12-4 and TRBJ2-3, with D hard to call. The clonotype originates from a human donor who donated a stem cell graft to a child with aplastic anemia. The sequencing here drew on PBMCs from the stem cell graft donor, taken from the stem cell graft. The CDR3 loop is CASSLVEDTQYF. The CDR3 DNA reads TGTGCCAGCAGTTTAGTTGAGGATACGCAGTATTTT.